This T cell receptor (beta chain) originates from a study of T cell responses to AZD1222 COVID-19 vaccine. Data came from immunoSEQ multiplex PCR; TCRdb stores just in-frame clones and leaves some out. The table includes roughly 130,000 clones, around 90% detected once. This CDR3 spans 15 amino acids. With 2 bases clipped from V and 5 bases from J, the junction kept 4 bases outside the gene matches. CDR1 KGHDR and CDR2 SFDVKD come from the germline V gene. Study observations and caveats: Reportedly, nearly half the spike-specific TCRs target unmutated variant regions. Donors, mostly white British, included more females; clonal diversity was possibly underestimated. The span of vaccine-associated CD4 TCRs extended across spike, with dominance at 160-218 and 743-854.

As concerns this clone: Its antigen remains unknown.

The chain links TRBV24-1 to TRBJ2-5; 10 bases are a match to TRBD2. The sequence came from an adult in good health. Sequencing used peripheral blood, obtained on day 0 of MenACWY control vaccination. CDR3 nucleotides: TGTGCCACCAGTGATTCTCTAGCGGGAGTGGAGACCCAGTACTTC. This gives the protein CATSDSLAGVETQYF.